Each of the 20 T cell receptor beta chains below was sequenced from the same sample in a study of early T cells in non-severe SARS-CoV-2 infection (dated by TCRdb to the early 2020s). The method behind the library was 5' RACE. Sequencing was performed on a NextSeq 500. The public reads were reanalyzed by TCRdb: fastp trimming at Q25, MiXCR alignment, in-frame beta chains only. Each record represents a unique CDR3 protein, reported with the most common genes and DNA among its rows. The sample table lists tens of thousands of distinct CDR3 sequences, around 6.1% of them with a count of one. The top ten constitute 9.5% to 15% of the sample. Sequenced material: whole blood. All receptors derive from an adult who was a healthcare worker with PCR-confirmed SARS-CoV-2 infection or an uninfected control (not recorded which).

The chain joins TRBV10-3 to TRBJ1-1, with D tentatively TRBD1 (5 bases). Germline CDR1 is ENHRY and CDR2 is SYGVKD. The CDR3 spans 14 residues. V lost 2 bases and J 0 bases, leaving 7 bases between the germline ends. The CDR3 nucleotides read TGTGCCATCAGTGAGCCAGGGATGAACACTGAAGCTTTCTTT. It yields the protein CAISEPGMNTEAFF.

This clonotype was seen repeatedly, ten times or more. The chain couples TRBV11-2 to TRBJ2-7; D may be TRBD1 or TRBD2 (6 bases each). This CDR3 is 15 amino acids long. Germline CDR1 SGHAT, CDR2 FQNNGV. V was cut by 0 bases and J by 2 bases, with 11 bases left in between. The DNA for the CDR3 is TGTGCCAGCAGCTTAGAGGTCGGGGGCGCCTACGAGCAGTACTTC. Translation: CASSLEVGGAYEQYF.

This clonotype was recorded many times. This sequence joins TRBV29-1 and TRBJ2-1, with TRBD2 identical over 7 bases. The CDR3 has 18 amino acids. Per the germline V gene, CDR1 is SQVTM and CDR2 is ANQGSEA. The trim removed 3 bases at V and 5 bases at J, leaving 19 bases unmatched. CDR3 sequence reads: CSVEKTLPSGPMNNEQFF. The DNA of the CDR3 is TGCAGCGTTGAGAAGACTCTCCCTAGCGGCCCTATGAACAATGAGCAGTTCTTC.

The chain recombines TRBV20-1 with TRBJ2-7, with unresolved D. Trimming removed 6 bases at V and 2 bases at J, with 20 bases between. The CDR3 runs 15 residues. Germline CDR1 and CDR2: DFQATT and SNEGSKA (reference sequence). The CDR3 is CSAPDPGWRTYEQYF. CDR3 in DNA: TGCAGTGCCCCCGATCCTGGATGGAGAACCTACGAGCAGTACTTC.

In this sample, this clonotype turned up many times. The chain recombines TRBV7-9 with TRBJ1-5; 9 nucleotides agree with TRBD1. Germline V gene data show CDR1 as SEHNR and CDR2 as FQNEAQ (reference sequence). CDR3 size: 17 residues. V was pared by 1 base and J by 2 bases, with 6 bases of the junction left unmatched. This chain's CDR3 is CASSLEQGAVGNQPQHF. The DNA of the CDR3 is TGTGCCAGCAGCTTAGAACAGGGGGCTGTCGGCAATCAGCCCCAGCATTTT.

This clonotype was detected ten times or more. The chain recombines TRBV12-3 or TRBV12-4 with TRBJ1-1; D is perhaps TRBD1 (6 bases). V lost 6 bases and J 5 bases, leaving 16 bases between the germline ends. The CDR3 is made up of 14 amino acids. CDR3 coding DNA: TGTGCCAGCAGCCACAGGGAGGGTGTGACTGAAGCTTTCTTT. This translates into CASSHREGVTEAFF.

This clonotype has only a few counts. This rearrangement joins TRBV7-2 to TRBJ2-3, with TRBD1 identical over 7 bases. Germline V lookup: CDR1 SGHTA, CDR2 FQGNSA. The CDR3 is 16 residues long. V dropped 5 bases and J dropped 1; count of bases not matched to a gene: 9. The chain's CDR3 is CASSPIGTARTDTQYF. The CDR3, as DNA: TGTGCCAGCAGCCCAATAGGGACAGCTCGCACAGATACGCAGTATTTT. The full variable domain, its missing parts supplied by reference TRBV7-2 and TRBJ2-3, is GAGVSQSPSNKVTEKGKDVELRCDPISGHTALYWYRQSLGQGLEFLIYFQGNSAPDKSGLPSDRFSAERTGGSVSTLTIQRTQQEDSAVYLCASSPIGTARTDTQYFGPGTRLTVL.

This clonotype was counted between two and nine times. This chain connects TRBV19 to TRBJ2-3, with D perhaps TRBD2 (7 bases). V dropped 5 bases and J dropped 5 bases, with 17 bases sitting between them. The CDR3 covers 15 residues. Per the germline V gene, CDR1 is LNHDA and CDR2 is SQIVND (reference sequence). This CDR3 is CASSGGAGMEDTQYF. CDR3 nucleotides: TGTGCCAGTAGTGGGGGGGCAGGGATGGAAGATACGCAGTATTTT.

This clonotype came up many times. The genes are TRBV11-2 and TRBJ2-5; 14 positions match TRBD2. V lost 5 bases, J lost 0 bases, and 8 bases stayed unmatched. Germline lookup yields CDR1 SGHAT and CDR2 FQNNGV. The CDR3 loop spans 18 amino acids. The CDR3 DNA sequence: TGTGCCAGCAGCCGCGGGACTAGCGGGGGAGCCCACCAAGAGACCCAGTACTTC. Translation gives CASSRGTSGGAHQETQYF.

This clonotype was recorded a few times. DNA for the CDR3: TGTGCCAGCAGTTTGTACGGGGAGCTGTTTTTT. Protein: CASSLYGELFF. The chain links TRBV28 to TRBJ2-2, with unresolved D. The V gene lost 3 bases and the J gene lost 7 bases, with 3 bases spanning the gap. The CDR3 is 11 amino acids. Germline loops: CDR1 MDHEN, CDR2 SYDVKM.

This clonotype was seen more than once but under ten times. The genes are TRBV7-6 and TRBJ2-3; D might be TRBD2 (7 bases). Trimming shortened V by 2 bases and J by 4 bases, and 13 bases separated the two germline ends. The CDR3 extends over 15 amino acids. Germline assignment: CDR1 SGHVS and CDR2 FNYEAQ. The CDR3 nucleotides read TGTGCCAGCAGCTTACGGGGGGCCCGGTCAGATACGCAGTATTTT. It is translated as CASSLRGARSDTQYF.

Many counts were recorded for this clonotype. The V call is TRBV20-1, the J call TRBJ2-7; D is perhaps TRBD1 (6 bases). This CDR3 spans 13 amino acids. Germline CDR1 is DFQATT and CDR2 is SNEGSKA (reference sequence). The V gene lost 0 bases and the J gene lost 2 bases, with 8 bases spanning the gap. This chain's CDR3 is CSARDWTAYEQYF. As DNA, the CDR3 is TGCAGTGCTAGAGATTGGACAGCCTACGAGCAGTACTTC.

This chain joins TRBV7-9 and TRBJ2-5; perhaps TRBD1 as D (6 bases). Germline values: CDR1 SEHNR, CDR2 FQNEAQ (reference sequence). The CDR3 has 14 residues. V was pared by 4 bases and J by 0 bases, with 9 bases between. CDR3 coding DNA: TGTGCCAGCAGCTCGGACAGTTACCAAGAGACCCAGTACTTC. It translates to CASSSDSYQETQYF.

The V and J genes are TRBV28 and TRBJ2-1; TRBD2 aligns across 7 bases. This CDR3 comprises 13 residues. Germline lookup yields CDR1 MDHEN and CDR2 SYDVKM. V was pared by 6 bases and J by 9 bases, with 8 bases of the junction left unmatched. CDR3 protein: CASRQSGTLEQFF. CDR3 bases: TGTGCCAGCAGGCAAAGCGGGACCCTTGAGCAGTTCTTC.

This clonotype was picked up many times. This chain joins TRBV6-1 and TRBJ1-4; 7 nucleotides match TRBD1. CDR1 is MNHNS and CDR2 is SASEGT in the germline V gene. Trimming at V came to 6 bases and at J to 2 bases, leaving 6 bases not matched to a gene. This CDR3 contains 15 residues. The CDR3, as DNA: TGTGCCAGCAGGGCAGGACAGGTCACTAATGAAAAACTGTTTTTT. Protein: CASRAGQVTNEKLFF.

Details on this clonotype: Since a much larger clone is just one base distant, this may be a read error. The V and J genes are TRBV11-2 and TRBJ2-1, with D unclear. This CDR3 comprises 15 residues. Germline V gene sequence: CDR1 SGHAT, CDR2 FQNNGV. The V and J ends lost 1 base and 6 bases respectively, with 13 bases between them. CDR3 in DNA: TGTGCCAGCAGCTTAGTCGGGCACCGCTGCAATGAGCAGTTCTTC. As protein: CASSLVGHRCNEQFF.

The sample holds many counts of this clonotype. The genes are TRBV6-4 and TRBJ2-7, with D possibly matching TRBD1 (6 bases). The ends were cut back, 4 bases at V and 3 bases at J, with 25 bases in the middle. The CDR3 is made up of 18 amino acids. Germline CDR1 MRHNA, CDR2 SNTAGT. CDR3 sequence: CASSAKHPGTRRRYEQYF. The CDR3 DNA sequence: TGTGCCAGCAGTGCAAAACATCCCGGGACAAGGAGGCGCTACGAGCAGTACTTC.

This clonotype was seen at least ten times. The V and J genes are TRBV7-8 and TRBJ2-1; no reliable D call. The CDR3 loop spans 13 amino acids. CDR1 is SGHVS and CDR2 is FQNEAQ in the germline V gene. V was cut by 5 bases and J by 8 bases, with 13 bases left in between. CDR3 sequence: CASSPRSRHEQFF. The CDR3 bases are TGTGCCAGCAGCCCTAGGAGTCGCCATGAGCAGTTCTTC.

V is TRBV5-1 and J is TRBJ2-5, with D tentatively TRBD1 or TRBD2 (5 bases each). V dropped 0 bases and J dropped 5 bases, with 17 bases sitting between them. The CDR3 has 16 residues. Germline loops: CDR1 SGHRS, CDR2 YFSETQ. The CDR3 is CASSLGGAPERETQYF. The CDR3 DNA reads TGCGCCAGCAGCTTGGGTGGGGCACCGGAGCGGGAGACCCAGTACTTC.

In this sample, this clonotype turned up a few times. The V call is TRBV25-1, the J call TRBJ2-5; no definite D call. The germline gives CDR1 MGHDK, CDR2 SYGVNS. The CDR3 sequence is 12 residues long. The V gene lost 3 bases and the J gene lost 5 bases, with 7 bases spanning the gap. CDR3 bases: TGTGCCAGCAGTGATTACGGGGAGACCCAGTACTTC. It encodes CASSDYGETQYF.